This TCR beta chain was retrieved from a study of shared clonotypes between healthy human individuals. J was trimmed by 4 bases and V by 5 bases; bases with no gene match: 11. The germline CDR1 and CDR2 sequences are SEHNR and FQNEAQ (reference sequence). The CDR3 extends over 15 amino acids. Here immunoSEQ multiplex PCR was the method, and the copy in TCRdb shows in-frame clones only, minus some. The repertoire holds approximately 510,000 clones, with around 79% as singletons. The sequenced sample was PBMCs. This sequence was found in a woman aged 40 to 50 in good health. Some clones in this sample may be carry-over from other donors' samples. The V and J genes are TRBV7-9 and TRBJ2-7; TRBD1 aligns across 7 bases. CDR3 nucleotide sequence: TGTGCCAGCAGCCTCCGACAGGGAAGGGCTTACGAGCAGTACTTC. Amino acid sequence: CASSLRQGRAYEQYF.